A single sample is the source of the 29 T cell receptor beta chains below, sequenced in a study of T-cell reconstitution after alpha-beta-depleted transplantation in children. Construction of the TCRbeta library involved unique molecular identifiers. TCRdb reanalysed the PCR reads using MiXCR and keeps one entry per CDR3 protein. The table lists about 540,000 distinct CDR3 sequences, about 17% of them singletons. The specimen was PBMCs from the stem cell graft donor, collected from the stem cell graft. These receptors came from a human donor who donated a stem cell graft to a child with acute lymphoblastic leukemia.

This clonotype was seen only a few times. The chain carries TRBV4-1 and TRBJ1-2; D gene uncertain. Trimming cost V 0 bases and J 4 bases, with 9 bases left between them. CDR1 and CDR2 (germline): MGHRA, YSYEKL. CDR3 length equals 14 residues. The CDR3 bases are TGCGCCAGCAGCCAAGATATGACGGCCTATGGCTACACCTTC. This gives the protein CASSQDMTAYGYTF.

V is TRBV11-2 and J is TRBJ2-7; possibly TRBD1 for D (6 bases). The CDR3 totals 15 residues. The germline V and J ends were trimmed by 2 bases and 4 bases, with 15 bases remaining between them. Per the germline V gene, CDR1 is SGHAT and CDR2 is FQNNGV. The CDR3 sequence: CASSLSARGGYEQYF. The CDR3 nucleotides read TGTGCCAGCAGCTTATCGGCCAGGGGCGGTTACGAGCAGTACTTC.

This clonotype was seen more than once but under ten times. The chain has TRBV5-1 and TRBJ2-7, with 10 bases aligning to TRBD2. This CDR3 is 15 amino acids long. CDR1 is SGHRS and CDR2 is YFSETQ in the germline V gene. The V and J ends lost 3 bases and 5 bases, in that order; junction bases with no gene match: 8. This CDR3 reads CASSSSGLATHEQYF. The CDR3 nucleotides read TGCGCCAGCAGCTCCTCGGGACTAGCGACCCACGAGCAGTACTTC.

Only a few counts were recorded for this clonotype. The chain uses TRBV29-1 and TRBJ1-2, with D hard to call. Germline CDR1 reads SQVTM; CDR2 reads ANQGSEA. The CDR3 sequence is 16 residues long. V lost 6 bases and J 4 bases, leaving 24 bases between the germline ends. CDR3: CSVRASVPRGPYGYTF. CDR3 sequence (DNA): TGCAGCGTGAGGGCTTCTGTCCCGCGCGGCCCCTATGGCTACACCTTC.

This clonotype was counted only a few times. The chain carries TRBV15 and TRBJ1-1; no reliable D call. In germline, CDR1 is LNHNV, CDR2 YYDKDF (reference sequence). The V gene lost 1 base and the J gene lost 4 bases, with 10 bases spanning the gap. CDR3 size: 14 residues. The CDR3, as DNA: TGTGCCACCAGCAGAGGAGGCAAGGGCACTGAAGCTTTCTTT. Its translation is CATSRGGKGTEAFF.

The rearrangement links TRBV4-1 to TRBJ1-2; TRBD1 aligns across 7 bases. Germline V gives CDR1 MGHRA, CDR2 YSYEKL. The V segment lost 1 base and the J segment 5 bases; nucleotides outside the gene matches: 4. The CDR3 totals 14 residues. This chain's CDR3 is CASSQGPGGYGYTF. CDR3 in DNA: TGCGCCAGCAGCCAAGGCCCAGGGGGTTATGGCTACACCTTC.

A note on this clonotype: A much larger clone lies a single base off, so this may be a read error. The gene calls are TRBV27 and TRBJ2-2; D gene uncertain. CDR3 size: 12 residues. V lost 6 bases and J 3 bases, leaving 5 bases between the germline ends. Germline-derived CDR1 and CDR2 are MNHEY and SMNVEV (reference sequence). The CDR3 sequence is CASRSYTGELFF. The CDR3 DNA is TGTGCCAGCAGATCCTACACCGGGGAGCTGTTTTTT.

This clonotype was seen only a few times. The chain links TRBV6-1 to TRBJ2-2; perhaps TRBD2 as D (6 bases). This CDR3 comprises 15 residues. Germline V gene sequence: CDR1 MNHNS, CDR2 SASEGT. With 5 bases removed from V and 5 bases from J, the gap between germline ends came to 15 bases. This chain's CDR3 is CASSTPGEVTGELFF. Written as DNA, the CDR3 is TGTGCCAGCAGTACCCCCGGGGAGGTAACCGGGGAGCTGTTTTTT.

This clonotype was recorded a few times. V and J are TRBV5-1 and TRBJ1-1, with 10 bases fitting TRBD1. The germline gives CDR1 SGHRS, CDR2 YFSETQ. Losses at the gene ends were 0 bases for V and 3 bases for J; bases not matched to a gene: 2. This CDR3 is built from 15 residues. CDR3 nucleotide sequence: TGCGCCAGCAGCTTGGGGACAGGGGGGTACACTGAAGCTTTCTTT. This codes for CASSLGTGGYTEAFF.

Ten or more counts support this clonotype. This chain joins TRBV11-1 and TRBJ2-7; no definite D call. The germline V gene has CDR1 SGHAT and CDR2 FQDESV (reference sequence). V was clipped by 3 bases and J by 1 base, with 13 bases between them. The CDR3 loop spans 15 amino acids. CDR3 DNA sequence: TGTGCCAGCAGCTTGGGCGGCCTACCTTCCTACGAGCAGTACTTC. Translation gives CASSLGGLPSYEQYF. Variable domain in full (rest from reference TRBV11-1 and TRBJ2-7): EAEVAQSPRYKITEKSQAVAFWCDPISGHATLYWYRQILGQGPELLVQFQDESVVDDSQLPKDRFSAERLKGVDSTLKIQPAELGDSAMYLCASSLGGLPSYEQYFGPGTRLTVT.

This clonotype has only a few counts. The rearrangement uses TRBV3-1 and TRBJ1-2; no firm D call. The CDR3 is made up of 16 amino acids. Germline assignment: CDR1 LGHDT and CDR2 YNNKEL (reference sequence). Trimming took 0 bases from V and 6 from J, leaving 17 bases between them. In nucleotides, the CDR3 is TGTGCCAGCAGCCAAGACGTCCCCGCCGGGCCAGATGGCTACACCTTC. Its translation is CASSQDVPAGPDGYTF.

This chain joins TRBV20-1 and TRBJ2-3, with unresolved D. Germline lookup yields CDR1 DFQATT and CDR2 SNEGSKA (reference sequence). The CDR3 sequence is 15 residues long. The germline V and J ends were trimmed by 0 bases and 1 base, with 11 bases remaining between them. The CDR3 spells CSARDHGGGTDTQYF. The CDR3 region has the DNA TGCAGTGCTAGAGATCACGGCGGCGGCACAGATACGCAGTATTTT.

The gene calls are TRBV5-5 and TRBJ1-4, with D perhaps TRBD1 (5 bases). V was pared by 5 bases and J by 2 bases, with 10 bases between. Germline V gives CDR1 SGHKS, CDR2 YYEKEE (reference sequence). The CDR3 consists of 14 residues. DNA for the CDR3: TGTGCCAGCAGGAGGGGCTTCACTAATGAAAAACTGTTTTTT. Amino acids: CASRRGFTNEKLFF.

In this sample, this clonotype turned up a few times. The chain has TRBV21-1 and TRBJ1-2. TRBV21-1 is listed as a pseudogene. This CDR3 is 14 amino acids long. The CDR3 sequence is CASSSILCNYGYTF. CDR3 bases: TGTGCCAGCAGCTCCATTTTATGCAACTATGGCTACACCTTC.

The rearrangement uses TRBV19 and TRBJ2-5, with no clear D. The V gene lost 7 bases and the J gene lost 2 bases, with 14 bases spanning the gap. The germline V gene has CDR1 LNHDA and CDR2 SQIVND (reference sequence). The CDR3 runs to 14 residues. Here the CDR3 DNA reads TGTGCCAGTACCGACCGGGTCGATCAAGAGACCCAGTACTTC. This codes for CASTDRVDQETQYF. The full variable domain, with the rest looked up from reference TRBV19 and TRBJ2-5, is DGGITQSPKYLFRKEGQNVTLSCEQNLNHDAMYWYRQDPGQGLRLIYYSQIVNDFQKGDIAEGYSVSREKKESFPLTVTSAQKNPTAFYLCASTDRVDQETQYFGPGTRLLVL.

There are a few counts of this clonotype. The chain joins TRBV5-6 to TRBJ2-7; 9 positions agree with TRBD2. J lost 7 bases, V lost 4 bases, and 12 bases had no gene match. The germline CDR1 and CDR2 sequences are SGHDT and YYEEEE. The CDR3 runs 15 residues. The CDR3 reads CASSPRFLAGYEQYF. The DNA for the CDR3 is TGTGCCAGCAGCCCGCGTTTCCTAGCGGGGTATGAGCAGTACTTC.

The chain is built from TRBV7-9 and TRBJ2-3, with 12 bases lining up with TRBD2. Per germline, CDR1 SEHNR and CDR2 FQNEAQ (reference sequence). J was trimmed by 6 bases and V by 0 bases; bases with no gene match: 4. The CDR3 extends over 16 amino acids. The CDR3 DNA reads as TGTGCCAGCAGCTTAGCCCTAGCGGGAGGGTTCGATACGCAGTATTTT. This translates into CASSLALAGGFDTQYF.

The V gene is TRBV29-1, the J gene TRBJ2-7, with 12 positions matching TRBD2. The CDR3 loop spans 17 amino acids. Looked up from germline, CDR1 is SQVTM and CDR2 is ANQGSEA. V lost 6 bases, J lost 3 bases, and 15 bases stayed unmatched. CDR3 sequence: CSVATSGRYPLFYEQYF. The CDR3 region has the DNA TGCAGCGTCGCCACTAGCGGGAGGTACCCACTCTTCTACGAGCAGTACTTC.

This clonotype has more than one count but fewer than ten. V is TRBV7-2 and J is TRBJ2-3; a possible D gene is TRBD2 (5 bases). V gave up 0 bases and J gave up 4 bases, with 17 bases separating them. This CDR3 contains 17 residues. Germline values: CDR1 SGHTA, CDR2 FQGNSA. The CDR3 DNA sequence: TGTGCCAGCAGCTTAGCGGGTATAGCGCGGAGTTCAGATACGCAGTATTTT. Residues: CASSLAGIARSSDTQYF.

The V call is TRBV20-1, the J call TRBJ2-3; TRBD2 matches at 7 bases. The CDR3 sequence is 13 residues long. Germline loops: CDR1 DFQATT, CDR2 SNEGSKA (reference sequence). CDR3 region: CQMGAGDIDTQYF. The DNA for the CDR3 is TGCCAGATGGGCGCGGGAGACATAGATACGCAGTATTTT.

The chain joins TRBV27 to TRBJ2-5; the D is unclear. CDR3 size: 15 residues. CDR1 and CDR2 (germline): MNHEY, SMNVEV (reference sequence). Between the trimmed V and J ends, which lost 0 bases and 5 bases, there was a span of 13 bases. The CDR3, as DNA: TGTGCCAGCAGTTTATCCCCCTACATTAGCGAGACCCAGTACTTC. This gives the protein CASSLSPYISETQYF.

CDR3 in DNA: TGTGCCAGCAGCCCGGGACTGAGGGACAATGAGCAGTTCTTC. Its translation is CASSPGLRDNEQFF. The chain uses TRBV12-3 or TRBV12-4 and TRBJ2-1, with a tentative D call TRBD2 (6 bases). Deletions cut 6 bases from V and 5 bases from J, with 14 bases between. This CDR3 region has 14 residues.

V usage is TRBV20-1 and J usage is TRBJ2-3; D might be TRBD2 (6 bases). Germline V gene sequence: CDR1 DFQATT, CDR2 SNEGSKA (reference sequence). CDR3 size: 19 residues. V was cut by 0 bases and J by 3 bases, with 25 bases left in between. The CDR3: CSARDMRTPGRGRTDTQYF. The CDR3 DNA sequence: TGCAGTGCTAGAGATATGAGGACTCCCGGGCGGGGTCGGACAGATACGCAGTATTTT.

This chain uses TRBV4-1 with TRBJ1-1; the D gene is possibly TRBD1 (6 bases). V lost 7 bases to trimming and J lost 5 bases, with 14 bases between them. Per germline, CDR1 MGHRA and CDR2 YSYEKL. The CDR3 is 13 residues long. The CDR3 DNA reads TGCGCCAGCACCTTTCAAGGGGGAACTGAAGCTTTCTTT. Its protein product is CASTFQGGTEAFF.

This clonotype was recorded a few times. The chain recombines TRBV5-1 with TRBJ1-2; 7 bases fit TRBD1. The CDR3 covers 16 residues. Trimming removed 1 base from V and 4 bases from J; junction bases left unmatched: 10. The germline V gene encodes CDR1 SGHRS and CDR2 YFSETQ. For the CDR3, the DNA is TGCGCCAGCAGCTTGACCAACACAGGGGACCCCTATGGCTACACCTTC. Translating it yields CASSLTNTGDPYGYTF. Together with reference TRBV5-1 and TRBJ1-2, the CDR3 gives the full variable domain: KAGVTQTPRYLIKTRGQQVTLSCSPISGHRSVSWYQQTPGQGLQFLFEYFSETQRNKGNFPGRFSGRQFSNSRSEMNVSTLELGDSALYLCASSLTNTGDPYGYTFGSGTRLTVV.

DNA for the CDR3: TGTGCCAGCAGCTCGCCGAACGACGGACGAAGCTACGAGCAGTACTTC. Translating gives CASSSPNDGRSYEQYF. This chain uses TRBV7-9 with TRBJ2-7; D call uncertain. Trimming stripped 4 bases from V and 3 bases from J, with 19 bases between. This CDR3 contains 16 residues. The germline V gene has CDR1 SEHNR and CDR2 FQNEAQ (reference sequence). Drawing the rest from reference TRBV7-9 and TRBJ2-7, the complete variable domain is DTGVSQNPRHKITKRGQNVTFRCDPISEHNRLYWYRQTLGQGPEFLTYFQNEAQLEKSRLLSDRFSAERPKGSFSTLEIQRTEQGDSAMYLCASSSPNDGRSYEQYFGPGTRLTVT.

This clonotype was observed a few times. The CDR3 sequence: CASSVEAGVREQFF. The CDR3 DNA reads as TGTGCCAGCAGCGTAGAAGCGGGAGTCCGTGAGCAGTTCTTC. The gene calls are TRBV9 and TRBJ2-1; 8 positions match TRBD2. The CDR3 totals 14 residues. Germline-derived CDR1 and CDR2 are SGDLS and YYNGEE. V gave up 0 bases and J gave up 9 bases; unmatched junction bases: 5.

This clonotype occurred a few times. The V call is TRBV7-9, the J call TRBJ2-2, with D unclear. Trimming took off 8 bases at V and 5 bases at J, with 9 bases between the two ends. The germline V gene has CDR1 SEHNR and CDR2 FQNEAQ (reference sequence). The CDR3 is made up of 12 amino acids. This CDR3 is CASPLRTGELFF. As DNA, the CDR3 is TGTGCCAGCCCACTGCGGACCGGGGAGCTGTTTTTT. Variable domain in full (rest from reference TRBV7-9 and TRBJ2-2): DTGVSQNPRHKITKRGQNVTFRCDPISEHNRLYWYRQTLGQGPEFLTYFQNEAQLEKSRLLSDRFSAERPKGSFSTLEIQRTEQGDSAMYLCASPLRTGELFFGEGSRLTVL.

The rearrangement joins TRBV7-7 to TRBJ2-2, with D perhaps TRBD2 (6 bases). Trimming shortened V by 1 base and J by 7 bases, and 16 bases separated the two germline ends. Per the germline V gene, CDR1 is SSHAT and CDR2 is FNYEAQ (reference sequence). This CDR3 contains 16 residues. CDR3 in amino acids: CASSLGRDAEGGELFF. CDR3 DNA: TGTGCCAGCAGCTTAGGGCGGGACGCGGAGGGCGGGGAGCTGTTTTTT.